This passage covers 19 T cell receptor beta chains from one sample sequenced in a study of PD-1 blockade in classical Hodgkin lymphoma. The assay was immunoSEQ multiplex PCR, and TCRdb's table has in-frame clones only and misses some. The sample holds 50,000 to 65,000 clones, more than 75% seen once. No patient escaped relapse after autologous stem cell transplantation, and brentuximab vedotin exposure varied. The sample here was peripheral blood mononuclear cells (PBMCs), taken before the second cycle of nivolumab. These receptors originate from a human donor with classical Hodgkin lymphoma.

V gene TRBV5-1 combines with J gene TRBJ1-3; 10 bases fit TRBD1. Germline assignment: CDR1 SGHRS and CDR2 YFSETQ. V lost 1 base to trimming and J lost 0 bases; unmatched junction nucleotides: 10. The CDR3 has 19 amino acids. This CDR3 reads CASSLIGQGDISSGNTIYF. The CDR3, as DNA: TGCGCCAGCAGCTTGATCGGACAGGGGGACATAAGCTCTGGAAACACCATATATTTT.

The chain combines TRBV21-1 with TRBJ1-2; the table's D call, TRBD1, was not checked against the DNA. TRBV21-1 has pseudogene status. The CDR3 covers 15 residues. CDR3 DNA: TGTGCCAGCCGACTAGACAGGGACTCGGAATATGGCTACACCTTC. Translation gives CASRLDRDSEYGYTF.

This rearrangement joins TRBV19 to TRBJ1-4; tentatively, D is TRBD1 (6 bases). Germline V gene data show CDR1 as LNHDA and CDR2 as SQIVND (reference sequence). V was shortened by 3 bases and J by 6 bases, with 11 bases between the two germline ends. CDR3 length: 14 residues. The CDR3 is CASSIATGYEKLFF. DNA of the CDR3: TGTGCCAGTAGTATCGCGACAGGTTATGAAAAACTGTTTTTT.

The chain carries TRBV5-1 and TRBJ2-3; 8 bases map to TRBD2. This CDR3 is 16 amino acids long. V was pared by 4 bases and J by 1 base, with 8 bases of the junction left unmatched. Germline loops: CDR1 SGHRS, CDR2 YFSETQ. The CDR3 nucleotides are TGCGCCAGCAGCGCGCAAAGCGGGGGAGGCACAGATACGCAGTATTTT. Amino acid sequence: CASSAQSGGGTDTQYF.

The CDR3 loop reads CASSPSGDYGYTF. For the CDR3, the DNA is TGTGCCAGCAGCCCATCAGGGGACTATGGCTACACCTTC. The chain recombines TRBV14 with TRBJ1-2; weak D call: TRBD1 (6 bases). The V gene lost 4 bases and the J gene lost 3 bases, with 9 bases spanning the gap. This CDR3 has 13 residues. CDR1 is SGHDN and CDR2 is FVKESK in the germline V gene.

In DNA form, the CDR3 reads TGTGCCAGCAGGGACAGTGGAGAGACCCAGTACTTC. Amino acid sequence: CASRDSGETQYF. The rearrangement joins TRBV2 to TRBJ2-5; tentative D call: TRBD1 (6 bases). The CDR3 totals 12 residues. The V gene's germline CDR1 is SNHLY and CDR2 FYNNEI. The V gene lost 6 bases and the J gene lost 4 bases, with 9 bases spanning the gap.

This chain connects TRBV19 to TRBJ2-3; the D gene could be TRBD1 or TRBD2 (5 bases each). The V end was cut by 7 bases, the J end by 2 bases, with 10 bases between. The CDR3 covers 13 residues. Germline CDR1 and CDR2: LNHDA and SQIVND (reference sequence). The chain's CDR3 is CASNLGTTDTQYF. CDR3 nucleotide sequence: TGTGCCAGTAACTTGGGGACCACAGATACGCAGTATTTT. Complete variable domain (other parts from reference TRBV19 and TRBJ2-3): DGGITQSPKYLFRKEGQNVTLSCEQNLNHDAMYWYRQDPGQGLRLIYYSQIVNDFQKGDIAEGYSVSREKKESFPLTVTSAQKNPTAFYLCASNLGTTDTQYFGPGTRLTVL.

This chain uses TRBV6-5 with TRBJ2-4; D is perhaps TRBD1 or TRBD2 (5 bases each). The CDR3 sequence is 15 residues long. Germline values: CDR1 MNHEY, CDR2 SVGAGI. Trimming took off 0 bases at V and 9 bases at J, with 15 bases between the two ends. CDR3 sequence reads: CASSYSSRGRSIQYF. CDR3 bases: TGTGCCAGCAGTTACTCGTCCCGGGGACGGAGCATTCAGTACTTC.

The chain has TRBV27 and TRBJ1-2, with D perhaps TRBD1 (5 bases). Germline-derived CDR1 and CDR2 are MNHEY and SMNVEV (reference sequence). There are 15 residues in the CDR3. The V end lost 3 bases, the J end lost 4 bases, and 15 bases lay between the germline ends. For the CDR3, the DNA is TGTGCCAGCAGTTTTGCCGTAGGAGGGGTCTATGGCTACACCTTC. Translated: CASSFAVGGVYGYTF.

The chain uses TRBV12-5 and TRBJ2-1; the D gene could be TRBD1 or TRBD2 (6 bases each). CDR3 length: 13 amino acids. Between the trimmed V and J ends, which lost 3 bases and 6 bases, there was a span of 9 bases. CDR1 LGHNT and CDR2 FRNRAP come from the germline V gene. CDR3 DNA sequence: TGTGCTAGTGGTTTAGGGGGACTCAATGAGCAGTTCTTC. Translation gives CASGLGGLNEQFF.

The CDR3 loop reads CASRRQGPNEQYF. The DNA for the CDR3 is TGTGCCAGCCGAAGACAGGGCCCCAACGAGCAGTACTTC. The chain employs TRBV27 and TRBJ2-7, with TRBD1 matching over 7 bases. Germline V CDR1 and CDR2: MNHEY, SMNVEV (reference sequence). V was pared by 8 bases and J by 5 bases, with 9 bases of the junction left unmatched. There are 13 residues in the CDR3.

The chain has TRBV5-1 and TRBJ2-3; 12 bases map to TRBD1. After removal of 4 bases from V and 4 bases from J, the junction contained 7 bases not matched to a gene. The CDR3 consists of 16 residues. CDR1 SGHRS and CDR2 YFSETQ come from the germline V gene. CDR3 DNA sequence: TGCGCCAGCAGCGAAACGGGACAGGGGGCCGCAGATACGCAGTATTTT. Protein: CASSETGQGAADTQYF.

This sequence joins TRBV7-2 and TRBJ2-1, with TRBD1 identical over 7 bases. This CDR3 spans 13 amino acids. Germline values: CDR1 SGHTA, CDR2 FQGNSA. J was trimmed by 10 bases and V by 3 bases; bases with no gene match: 6. CDR3 in DNA: TGTGCCAGCAGCTTTGAGACAGGGTTCGAGCAGTTCTTC. It encodes CASSFETGFEQFF.

The gene calls are TRBV7-3 and TRBJ2-3; D gene unclear. Looked up from germline, CDR1 is SGHTA and CDR2 is FQGTGA. Trimming left V 2 bases short and J 3 bases short, with 3 bases between. The CDR3 is made up of 12 amino acids. CDR3 sequence: CASSLDTDTQYF. CDR3 bases: TGTGCCAGCAGCTTAGATACAGATACGCAGTATTTT.

The chain links TRBV30 to TRBJ1-4; D is possibly TRBD1 (5 bases). V was clipped by 6 bases and J by 6 bases, with 11 bases between them. Germline CDR1 and CDR2: GTSNPN and SVGIG (reference sequence). This CDR3 region has 12 residues. The DNA for the CDR3 is TGTGCCTGCCCCCTAGGGGATGAAAAACTGTTTTTT. Protein sequence: CACPLGDEKLFF. The whole variable domain, filled in from reference TRBV30 and TRBJ1-4, reads SQTIHQWPATLVQPVGSPLSLECTVEGTSNPNLYWYRQAAGRGLQLLFYSVGIGQISSEVPQNLSASRPQDRQFILSSKKLLLSDSGFYLCACPLGDEKLFFGSGTQLSVL.

The chain links TRBV6-6 to TRBJ1-2, with D perhaps TRBD1 (5 bases). This CDR3 has 14 residues. In germline, CDR1 is MNHNY, CDR2 SVGAGI (reference sequence). V was cut by 2 bases and J by 2 bases, with 9 bases left in between. CDR3 amino acids: CASSYDRQNYGYTF. CDR3 DNA: TGTGCCAGCAGTTACGACAGACAAAACTATGGCTACACCTTC.

V usage is TRBV6-5 and J usage is TRBJ2-7; 8 nucleotides match TRBD1. The CDR3 runs 14 residues. Germline V gene data show CDR1 as MNHEY and CDR2 as SVGAGI. J gave up 4 bases and V 5 bases, and 7 bases lay outside the gene matches. CDR3 sequence (DNA): TGTGCCAGCAGTGGCAGGGACAGGCCATACGAGCAGTACTTC. Its translation: CASSGRDRPYEQYF.

As DNA, the CDR3 is TGTGCCAGCAGCGTAGGGACAGGGGGAACTGAAGCTTTCTTT. Translating gives CASSVGTGGTEAFF. V gene TRBV9 combines with J gene TRBJ1-1; 10 nucleotides line up with TRBD1. The V gene's germline CDR1 is SGDLS and CDR2 YYNGEE. This CDR3 has 14 residues. Unmatched junction bases numbered 1, after V lost 0 bases and J lost 5 bases. The whole variable domain, remainder taken from reference TRBV9 and TRBJ1-1, is DSGVTQTPKHLITATGQRVTLRCSPRSGDLSVYWYQQSLDQGLQFLIQYYNGEERAKGNILERFSAQQFPDLHSELNLSSLELGDSALYFCASSVGTGGTEAFFGQGTRLTVV.

This clone was detected only once. V usage is TRBV9 and J usage is TRBJ2-2, with 9 bases aligning to TRBD1. The CDR3 has 18 residues. Germline V gene data show CDR1 as SGDLS and CDR2 as YYNGEE. Germline trimming cut 2 bases from V and 6 bases from J; bases unmatched to any gene: 14. CDR3 region: CASSVSVRDRARSGELFF. CDR3 nucleotides: TGTGCCAGCAGCGTTTCAGTCCGGGACAGGGCGAGATCCGGGGAGCTGTTTTTT.